This T cell receptor beta chain emerged from a study of CD8+CD57+ T cells in acquired aplastic anemia. Genomic DNA templated the TCR beta VDJ and CDR3 profiling. From the reads, TCRdb called clonotypes with MiXCR, one entry per CDR3 protein. The sample has just over 150,000 distinct CDR3 sequences; roughly 50% are singletons. The germline V gene has CDR1 SNHLY and CDR2 FYNNEI. This CDR3 is built from 13 residues. V lost 4 bases, J lost 5 bases, and 0 bases stayed unmatched. Sequencing involved patients with CD8+CD57+ cell expansion previously shown by flow cytometry. The V call is TRBV2, the J call TRBJ2-3, with TRBD1 matching over 10 bases. The sequenced sample was sorted CD4+, CD8+, or CD8+CD57+ T cells (not recorded which) from PBMCs. This receptor was obtained from a human donor with aplastic anemia. The CDR3 DNA reads TGTGCCAGCAGTGGGACAGGGGGAGATACGCAGTATTTT. Its protein is CASSGTGGDTQYF.